This record looks at one TCR beta chain sequence and its context. The data stem from a study of shared clonotypes between healthy human individuals. Germline CDR1 is MGHRA and CDR2 is YSYEKL. Trimming removed 0 bases from V and 0 bases from J, with 7 bases in between. The CDR3 covers 15 residues. The method was immunoSEQ multiplex PCR; TCRdb's version includes in-frame clones alone and lacks a portion of them. Of 1.5 million to 2.5 million clones in the sample, roughly 94% were seen once. CD45RO-negative CD8 cells positively selected for CCR7 made up the naive population, which excluded terminally differentiated effector memory CD45RA+ cells.

The sample comprised naive CD8+ T cells sorted from blood. The genes are TRBV4-1 and TRBJ2-3; D not resolved. This clonotype was obtained from a man aged 18-30 years in good health. CDR3 sequence reads: CASSQEESSTDTQYF. The CDR3 DNA reads as TGCGCCAGCAGCCAAGAGGAGTCTAGCACAGATACGCAGTATTTT.